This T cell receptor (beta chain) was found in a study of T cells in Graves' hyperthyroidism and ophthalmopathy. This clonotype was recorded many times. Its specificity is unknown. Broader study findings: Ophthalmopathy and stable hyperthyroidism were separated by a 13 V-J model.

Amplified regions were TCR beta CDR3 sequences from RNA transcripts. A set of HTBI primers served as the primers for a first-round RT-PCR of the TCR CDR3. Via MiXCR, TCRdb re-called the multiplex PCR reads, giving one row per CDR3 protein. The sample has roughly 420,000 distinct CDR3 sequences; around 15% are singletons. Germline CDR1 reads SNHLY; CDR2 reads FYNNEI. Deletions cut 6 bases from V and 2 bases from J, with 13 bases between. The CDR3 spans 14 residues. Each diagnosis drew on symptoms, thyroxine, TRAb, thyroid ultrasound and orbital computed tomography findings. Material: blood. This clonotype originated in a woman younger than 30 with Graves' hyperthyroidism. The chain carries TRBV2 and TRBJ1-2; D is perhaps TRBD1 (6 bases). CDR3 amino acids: CASSYQQGNYGYTF. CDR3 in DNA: TGTGCCAGCAGCTATCAACAGGGAAACTATGGCTACACCTTC.